The 14 T cell receptor beta chains listed next were all sequenced from one sample in a study of OX40 agonist ivuxolimab in advanced cancers. The repertoire was sequenced with immunoSEQ multiplex PCR; TCRdb's copy has only in-frame clones and lacks some. The data show about 67,000 clones, 65% to 85% seen once. This material consisted of CD4+ or CD8+ T cells sorted from blood, taken in a trial of the OX40 agonist ivuxolimab. These receptors were taken from an adult with an advanced solid tumor such as melanoma, head and neck, liver or kidney cancer.

The V and J genes are TRBV7-8 and TRBJ2-3, with TRBD1 as a possible D gene (5 bases). The CDR3 spans 15 residues. Germline V gene data show CDR1 as SGHVS and CDR2 as FQNEAQ. V lost 5 bases and J 2 bases, leaving 14 bases between the germline ends. CDR3 nucleotide sequence: TGTGCCAGCAGCCCCATCCCAGGGATCACAGATACGCAGTATTTT. It encodes CASSPIPGITDTQYF.

The gene calls are TRBV7-2 and TRBJ2-3; 7 bases map to TRBD2. The CDR3 is 13 residues long. After removal of 6 bases from V and 2 bases from J, the junction contained 2 bases not matched to a gene. The germline gives CDR1 SGHTA, CDR2 FQGNSA. CDR3 DNA: TGTGCCAGCAGGGGGGGGAACACAGATACGCAGTATTTT. Amino acids: CASRGGNTDTQYF.

This clone occurred once. Distinct nucleotide sequences in the sample also encode this CDR3. V gene TRBV6-6 combines with J gene TRBJ2-7; D gene uncertain. Trimming left V 8 bases short and J 1 base short, with 12 bases between. CDR1 is MNHNY, CDR2 SVGAGI, per germline (reference sequence). The CDR3 extends over 13 amino acids. CDR3 loop: CASCRDGSYEQYV. The CDR3 DNA sequence: TGTGCCAGCTGCCGAGACGGGTCCTACGAGCAGTACGTC.

This clone was seen only a few times. The chain carries TRBV2 and TRBJ2-7, with D possibly being TRBD1 (6 bases). Between the trimmed V and J ends, which lost 3 bases and 0 bases, there was a span of 9 bases. Per the germline V gene, CDR1 is SNHLY and CDR2 is FYNNEI. CDR3 length: 14 residues. For the CDR3, the DNA is TGTGCCAGCAGTGAGACAGGTAGCTCCTACGAGCAGTACGTC. This encodes CASSETGSSYEQYV.

This chain joins TRBV9 and TRBJ1-3; tentative D call: TRBD1 (6 bases). Germline CDR1 and CDR2: SGDLS and YYNGEE. The CDR3 covers 17 residues. V shed 7 bases and J shed 0 bases, with 20 bases lying between them. The CDR3 spells CASDAAGDFSSGNTIYF. The CDR3 DNA follows: TGTGCCAGCGACGCCGCAGGGGACTTTAGCTCTGGAAACACCATATATTTT.

This chain connects TRBV18 to TRBJ2-2; D may be TRBD1 (7 bases). The CDR3 sequence is 14 residues long. CDR1 is KGHSH and CDR2 is LQKENI in the germline V gene. The ends were cut back, 4 bases at V and 14 bases at J, with 20 bases in the middle. CDR3: CASSRIGGTDELFF. Here the CDR3 DNA reads TGTGCCAGCTCACGAATTGGGGGGACAGATGAACTGTTTTTT.

This clone showed up just once. The CDR3 region is CASSQSVYTDTQYF. The DNA of the CDR3 is TGTGCCAGCAGCCAATCAGTGTATACAGATACGCAGTATTTT. The V gene is TRBV14, the J gene TRBJ2-3; no definite D call. This CDR3 is 14 amino acids long. CDR1 and CDR2 (germline): SGHDN, FVKESK. The V gene lost 2 bases and the J gene lost 3 bases, with 9 bases spanning the gap.

V usage is TRBV4-2 and J usage is TRBJ2-3; 14 bases match TRBD2. Germline CDR1 and CDR2: LGHNA and YNFKEQ. The CDR3 covers 18 residues. The J segment lost 4 bases and the V segment lost 6 bases, leaving 12 bases of the junction unmatched. CDR3 loop: CASSHPGLAGEGADTQYF. The CDR3, as DNA: TGTGCCAGCAGTCATCCGGGACTAGCGGGAGAGGGGGCAGATACGCAGTATTTT.

This rearrangement joins TRBV12-5 to TRBJ2-7, with unresolved D. V was clipped by 1 base and J by 0 bases, with 7 bases between them. This CDR3 has 14 amino acids. Germline CDR1 LGHNT, CDR2 FRNRAP. CDR3 coding DNA: TGTGCTAGTGGTTTGGGGACGAACTCCTACGAGCAGTACGTC. This gives the protein CASGLGTNSYEQYV.

A few counts support this clone. The V call is TRBV10-3, the J call TRBJ2-3; 8 bases agree with TRBD1. Germline CDR1 reads ENHRY; CDR2 reads SYGVKD. This CDR3 is built from 16 residues. V shed 3 bases, J shed 5 bases, and the junction held 10 bases outside the gene matches. The CDR3 here is CAISEPGQGRRDTQYF. The CDR3 DNA reads TGTGCCATCAGTGAACCCGGACAGGGCCGGAGAGATACGCAGTATTTT.

This clone appeared a few times. The rearrangement links TRBV29-1 to TRBJ2-1; no definite D call. Trimming removed 3 bases at V and 0 bases at J, with 12 bases between. CDR1 is SQVTM, CDR2 ANQGSEA, per germline. This CDR3 comprises 15 residues. CDR3 residues: CSVEVVPRSYNEQFF. The DNA of the CDR3 is TGCAGCGTTGAGGTCGTACCGCGCTCCTACAATGAGCAGTTCTTC.

The table lists this clone with a few counts. This sequence joins TRBV19 and TRBJ2-3, with 11 bases that match TRBD1. V trimming: 3 bases; J trimming: 5 bases; junction bases outside the gene matches: 4. The germline gives CDR1 LNHDA, CDR2 SQIVND (reference sequence). This CDR3 is 15 amino acids long. This CDR3 is CASSMDRGQGDTQYF. The CDR3 DNA is TGTGCCAGTAGTATGGACAGGGGGCAGGGAGATACGCAGTATTTT. Complete variable domain (other parts from reference TRBV19 and TRBJ2-3): DGGITQSPKYLFRKEGQNVTLSCEQNLNHDAMYWYRQDPGQGLRLIYYSQIVNDFQKGDIAEGYSVSREKKESFPLTVTSAQKNPTAFYLCASSMDRGQGDTQYFGPGTRLTVL.

This CDR3 reads CASSVLADSSYEQYF. As DNA, the CDR3 is TGCGCCAGCAGCGTACTAGCGGACAGCTCCTACGAGCAGTACTTC. The V gene is TRBV4-1, the J gene TRBJ2-7; the match to TRBD2 covers 8 bases. J lost 0 bases, V lost 5 bases, and 6 bases had no gene match. Per the germline V gene, CDR1 is MGHRA and CDR2 is YSYEKL. CDR3 length: 15 residues.

The genes are TRBV15 and TRBJ1-1; no clear D. In germline, CDR1 is LNHNV, CDR2 YYDKDF (reference sequence). The CDR3 contains 15 residues. Trimming removed 4 bases at V and 1 base at J, with 13 bases between. CDR3 DNA sequence: TGTGCCACCAGCAAAGTAGAAAAGTCGAACACTGAAGCTTTCTTT. This codes for CATSKVEKSNTEAFF.